The 18 T cell receptor beta chains listed next were all sequenced from one sample in a study of memory CD4+ T cells and cytomegalovirus serostatus. The sort gate was single viable CD3+CD4+CD8-CD45RO+ cells for memory CD4+ T cells. Only in-frame clones appear in the TCRdb table, and some are missing; sequencing was by immunoSEQ multiplex PCR. This table has 56,000 or so clones, about 81% appearing once. Sequencing was performed on memory CD4+ T cells from blood. The origin of the receptors is an adult in good health and CMV-seronegative.

The rearrangement uses TRBV5-6 and TRBJ1-6; TRBD1 might be the D (5 bases). The CDR3 is 17 amino acids. Per the germline V gene, CDR1 is SGHDT and CDR2 is YYEEEE. The germline V and J ends were trimmed by 2 bases and 3 bases, with 15 bases remaining between them. The CDR3 is CASSFRVGTNYNSPLHF. As DNA, the CDR3 is TGTGCCAGCAGCTTCCGAGTCGGGACCAACTATAATTCACCCCTCCACTTT.

Only a few counts were recorded for this clone. The chain employs TRBV5-1 and TRBJ2-1; 12 nucleotides agree with TRBD2. J was trimmed by 10 bases and V by 4 bases; bases with no gene match: 9. The CDR3 has 15 amino acids. Germline values: CDR1 SGHRS, CDR2 YFSETQ. CDR3 residues: CASSGGLAGREEQFF. CDR3 sequence (DNA): TGCGCCAGCAGCGGAGGACTAGCGGGGCGAGAGGAGCAGTTCTTC. Using reference TRBV5-1 and TRBJ2-1 for the parts outside the CDR3, the full variable domain is KAGVTQTPRYLIKTRGQQVTLSCSPISGHRSVSWYQQTPGQGLQFLFEYFSETQRNKGNFPGRFSGRQFSNSRSEMNVSTLELGDSALYLCASSGGLAGREEQFFGPGTRLTVL.

V is TRBV19 and J is TRBJ1-3; TRBD1 matches at 7 bases. The CDR3 extends over 17 amino acids. V lost 7 bases to trimming and J lost 4 bases; unmatched junction nucleotides: 16. Germline values: CDR1 LNHDA, CDR2 SQIVND (reference sequence). CDR3 region: CASTRQGLSSAGNTIYF. As DNA, the CDR3 is TGTGCCAGTACCCGACAGGGCCTTTCAAGCGCGGGAAACACCATATATTTT.

The genes are TRBV6-5 and TRBJ1-5; a possible D gene is TRBD1 (5 bases). The length of the CDR3 is 14 residues. Germline CDR1 reads MNHEY; CDR2 reads SVGAGI. Trimming cost V 2 bases and J 6 bases, with 11 bases left between them. Here the CDR3 DNA reads TGTGCCAGCAGTTACGGACGGGGGAGTCAGCCCCAGCATTTT. This encodes CASSYGRGSQPQHF.

This clone was found a few times. The chain combines TRBV10-2 with TRBJ2-7, with a tentative D call TRBD2 (5 bases). This CDR3 spans 15 amino acids. Trimming took off 4 bases at V and 2 bases at J, with 15 bases between the two ends. Per germline, CDR1 WSHSY and CDR2 SAAADI. CDR3 loop: CASSGRRTVAYEQYF. As DNA, the CDR3 is TGCGCCAGCAGTGGGCGGCGGACTGTGGCCTACGAGCAGTACTTC.

The table lists this clone with a few counts. The chain recombines TRBV2 with TRBJ2-7; 8 nucleotides line up with TRBD1. Germline loops: CDR1 SNHLY, CDR2 FYNNEI. CDR3 size: 15 residues. V gave up 4 bases and J gave up 2 bases; unmatched junction bases: 7. DNA of the CDR3: TGTGCCAGCAGTGTGGGAGACAGGGGCCCCTACGAGCAGTACTTC. As protein: CASSVGDRGPYEQYF. Variable domain in full (rest from reference TRBV2 and TRBJ2-7): EPEVTQTPSHQVTQMGQEVILRCVPISNHLYFYWYRQILGQKVEFLVSFYNNEISEKSEIFDDQFSVERPDGSNFTLKIRSTKLEDSAMYFCASSVGDRGPYEQYFGPGTRLTVT.

This clone was picked up a small number of times. V is TRBV5-8 and J is TRBJ2-7; D possibly corresponds to TRBD2 (6 bases). CDR3 length: 15 residues. Germline V gene sequence: CDR1 SGHTS, CDR2 YDEGEE. V lost 0 bases to trimming and J lost 2 bases, with 12 bases between them. This chain's CDR3 is CASSLAWGGTYEQYF. The DNA of the CDR3 is TGTGCCAGCAGCTTGGCCTGGGGCGGGACCTACGAGCAGTACTTC. Filled out from reference TRBV5-8 and TRBJ2-7, the complete variable domain reads EAGVTQSPTHLIKTRGQQATLRCSPISGHTSVYWYQQALGLGLQFLLWYDEGEERNRGNFPPRFSGRQFPNYSSELNVNALELEDSALYLCASSLAWGGTYEQYFGPGTRLTVT.

The V gene is TRBV5-6, the J gene TRBJ1-2; D is ambiguous. CDR3 length: 13 amino acids. The ends were cut back, 2 bases at V and 2 bases at J, with 7 bases in the middle. Germline assignment: CDR1 SGHDT and CDR2 YYEEEE. CDR3 region: CASSFRTNYGYTF. The CDR3 DNA reads as TGTGCCAGCAGCTTCAGAACCAACTATGGCTACACCTTC.

This clone was observed a single time. The CDR3 protein is CASRRDFQTGELFF. The CDR3 region has the DNA TGTGCCAGCAGGCGGGATTTCCAAACCGGGGAGCTGTTTTTT. The chain recombines TRBV7-2 with TRBJ2-2; possible D gene TRBD2, 6 bases. CDR3 length equals 14 residues. Trimming left V 6 bases short and J 5 bases short, with 13 bases between. CDR1 and CDR2 (germline): SGHTA, FQGNSA.

The chain employs TRBV4-3 and TRBJ1-5, with D tentatively TRBD1 (5 bases). The CDR3 is made up of 14 amino acids. Germline CDR1 reads LGHNA; CDR2 reads YSLEER. V was clipped by 1 base and J by 6 bases, with 10 bases between them. The CDR3 DNA sequence: TGCGCCAGCAGCCAAGGATCGAGGGGTCAGCCCCAGCATTTT. Amino acids: CASSQGSRGQPQHF.

V gene TRBV5-4 combines with J gene TRBJ2-2; maybe TRBD1 (6 bases). V was pared by 4 bases and J by 2 bases, with 15 bases between. The CDR3 is made up of 16 amino acids. The germline V gene encodes CDR1 SGHNT and CDR2 YYREEE (reference sequence). The chain's CDR3 is CASSQVRTANTGELFF. The CDR3 DNA follows: TGTGCCAGCAGCCAAGTACGGACAGCAAACACCGGGGAGCTGTTTTTT.

This clone was seen once. V is TRBV5-4 and J is TRBJ1-6; D is undetermined. Deletions cut 4 bases from V and 6 bases from J, with 14 bases between. The germline V gene encodes CDR1 SGHNT and CDR2 YYREEE (reference sequence). The CDR3 contains 15 residues. The chain's CDR3 is CASSPKTRPNSPLHF. CDR3 coding DNA: TGTGCCAGCAGCCCGAAGACAAGGCCTAATTCACCCCTCCACTTT.

This chain joins TRBV9 and TRBJ2-7; D unresolved. CDR1 SGDLS and CDR2 YYNGEE come from the germline V gene. Trimming shortened V by 2 bases and J by 5 bases, and 11 bases separated the two germline ends. There are 13 residues in the CDR3. CDR3 amino acids: CASSVRPGDEQYF. The DNA for the CDR3 is TGTGCCAGCAGCGTCCGACCTGGCGACGAGCAGTACTTC.

The CDR3 DNA follows: TGTGCCAGTAGCCCTAGTTCGAGGCTTGGGGCCAACGTCCTGACTTTC. This translates into CASSPSSRLGANVLTF. The chain links TRBV19 to TRBJ2-6; no reliable D call. Trimming removed 6 bases at V and 3 bases at J, with 15 bases between. This CDR3 is built from 16 residues. CDR1 LNHDA and CDR2 SQIVND come from the germline V gene (reference sequence).

The chain links TRBV27 to TRBJ1-6; 9 nucleotides align to TRBD1. The CDR3 length is 15 residues. Germline V CDR1 and CDR2: MNHEY, SMNVEV (reference sequence). Trimming at V came to 2 bases and at J to 11 bases, leaving 7 bases not matched to a gene. The CDR3 DNA reads TGTGCCAGCAGTTTACGGACAGGGGCGACGACACCCCTCCACTTT. This translates into CASSLRTGATTPLHF.

The chain couples TRBV19 to TRBJ2-1; TRBD1 agrees at 9 bases. Germline loops: CDR1 LNHDA, CDR2 SQIVND (reference sequence). The V and J ends lost 5 bases and 2 bases, in that order; junction bases with no gene match: 4. This CDR3 has 15 residues. CDR3 nucleotide sequence: TGTGCCAGTAGTCGAGGACAGGGGCCCTACAATGAGCAGTTCTTC. Its translation is CASSRGQGPYNEQFF.

The V call is TRBV19, the J call TRBJ1-5, with 7 bases fitting TRBD1. The CDR3 has 15 amino acids. The germline gives CDR1 LNHDA, CDR2 SQIVND (reference sequence). With 6 bases clipped from V and 3 bases from J, the junction kept 8 bases outside the gene matches. CDR3 coding DNA: TGTGCCAGTAGCAGCACAGGGGTATCCAATCAGCCCCAGCATTTT. Protein sequence: CASSSTGVSNQPQHF.

The table lists this clone with a count of one. The V and J genes are TRBV7-9 and TRBJ2-1; D may be TRBD2 (6 bases). V lost 1 base and J 1 base, leaving 8 bases between the germline ends. The CDR3 has 15 amino acids. Germline CDR1 reads SEHNR; CDR2 reads FQNEAQ (reference sequence). CDR3: CASSLDAGSYNEQFF. In DNA, the CDR3 is TGTGCCAGCAGCTTAGATGCGGGGTCCTACAATGAGCAGTTCTTC.